This TCR beta chain emerged from a study of T cells after yellow fever vaccination. TCRdb passed the 5' RACE reads through MiXCR, listing each CDR3 protein once. The repertoire holds 450,000 to 650,000 distinct CDR3 sequences, with 20% to 25% as singletons. Turning to this clonotype: Its antigen is currently unknown.

Germline V lookup: CDR1 SGHAT, CDR2 FQNNGV. V was clipped by 7 bases and J by 0 bases, with 13 bases between them. This CDR3 contains 15 residues. General study findings and limits: Reappearance after the booster was observed for most primary-vaccination clones (roughly 97% CD4, about 91% CD8). Few clonotypes appeared in both CD4 and CD8 compartments.

The TCR was taken from a young man who received the YFV17D yellow fever vaccine. The V and J genes are TRBV11-2 and TRBJ1-3; D ambiguous. This specimen consisted of PBMCs, obtained 21 days after the first yellow fever vaccination. This chain's CDR3 is CASKRGGYSGNTIYF. Written as DNA, the CDR3 is TGTGCCAGCAAACGGGGAGGGTACTCTGGAAACACCATATATTTT.